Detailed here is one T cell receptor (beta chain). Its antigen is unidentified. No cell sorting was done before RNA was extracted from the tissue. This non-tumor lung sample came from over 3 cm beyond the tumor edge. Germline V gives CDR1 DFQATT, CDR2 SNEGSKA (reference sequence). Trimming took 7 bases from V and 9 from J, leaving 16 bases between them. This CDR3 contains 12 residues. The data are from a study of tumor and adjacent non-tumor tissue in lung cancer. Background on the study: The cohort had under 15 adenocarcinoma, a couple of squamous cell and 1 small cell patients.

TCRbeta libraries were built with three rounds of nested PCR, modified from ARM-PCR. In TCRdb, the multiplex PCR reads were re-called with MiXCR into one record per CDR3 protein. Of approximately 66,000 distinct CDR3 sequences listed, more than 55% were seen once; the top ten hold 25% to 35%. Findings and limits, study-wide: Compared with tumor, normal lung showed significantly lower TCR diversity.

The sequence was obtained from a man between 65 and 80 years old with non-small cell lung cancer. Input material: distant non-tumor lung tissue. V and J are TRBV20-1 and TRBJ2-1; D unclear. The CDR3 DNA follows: TGCAGTGGAGAAGGCTCGTGGCCTGAGCAGTTCTTC. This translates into CSGEGSWPEQFF.